The T cell receptor (beta chain) described here comes from a study of CD8+CD57+ T cells in acquired aplastic anemia (dated 2018 in TCRdb). About the investigation overall: A mean of 3.2 ug of DNA, ranging from about 0.2 to 27.4 ug, was extracted from sorted CD4+ and CD8+ cells. CD8+CD57+ expansion was defined as frequency above the mean frequency observed in healthy subjects. What the study reported, not specific to this receptor: Between patients and healthy controls, no significant difference in CD8+ Simpson's diversity was found (P=0.060). Although roughly 29 CD8+ CDR3 sequences were shared by patients and controls, these sequences appeared highly expressed in patients and within the immunodominant clones of patients.

Expansion of CD8+CD57+ cells had been shown by flow cytometry in the patients chosen for sequencing. Every patient had severe acquired aplastic anemia, diagnosed using the International Study of Aplastic Anemia and Agranulocytosis and Camitta criteria. No therapy had been received by the patients at the time of blood sampling. In the study, sorted CD4+ and CD8+ blood T cells from patients with severe aplastic anemia and from healthy subjects underwent deep sequencing of TCR repertoires. Patients were enrolled under clinicaltrials.gov protocols 00001620, 01623167, 00001397, 00071045, 00081523 and 00961064 in the USA. Ficoll-Paque density gradient centrifugation was used to isolate peripheral blood mononuclear cells. Before DNA was extracted, CD4+ and CD8+ T cells were sorted using either FACS or magnetic beads. This clonotype was found many times. Its antigen has not been determined. One base away there is no much larger clone; base qualities are not given.

Germline trimming amounts to 2 bases on V and 2 bases on J, with 5 as the count of junction bases outside the gene matches. The CDR3 numbers 15 residues from cysteine through phenylalanine. CDR3 DNA is the only sequence kept; it has 45 bases, read in frame from the first base. The germline V gene specifies SGHTA as CDR1 and FQGNSA as CDR2. Genomic DNA was used as template for profiling of TCR beta VDJ combinations and CDR3 sequences. TCR repertoire sequencing was run on an Illumina HiSeq 2000. In the authors' own workflow: Repertoires were assessed using TRBV/TRBJ rearrangement plots, CDR3 size and DJ length profiles, and Simpson's diversity index. The immunodominant clone was defined as the most abundant DNA sequence in deep sequencing data. CDR3 amino acid sequences were checked for sharing between subjects and were compared against published repertoires and the VDJdb database. The public reads were reanalyzed by TCRdb: fastp trimming at Q25, MiXCR alignment, in-frame beta chains only. Merged by CDR3 protein, the rows form single entries marked with the most common genes and DNA. The V and J calls were not made by the authors but by TCRdb's processing. Recorded for this sample are approximately 130,000 distinct CDR3 sequences; approximately 41% of them occurred a single time. The leading ten clones occupy about 2.4% of the sample.

The sequence links TRBV7-2 to TRBJ2-5, with TRBD1 identical over 7 junction bases. The sequenced material came from sorted CD4+, CD8+, or CD8+CD57+ T cells (not recorded which) from PBMCs. The receptor's source is a human donor with aplastic anemia. The DNA is as follows: TGTGCCAGCAGCTTATTAGGGACAGAACAAGAGACCCAGTACTTC. This translates into CASSLLGTEQETQYF.